A selection of T cell receptor beta chains follows, all from one sample in a study of blood T cell repertoires in COVID-19. Some clones are missing from TCRdb's copy, which holds only in-frame ones; the method was immunoSEQ multiplex PCR. The sample holds about 300,000 clones, about 83% seen once. The sample consisted of peripheral blood. These receptors all stem from a woman aged 45-60 years with acute or convalescent COVID-19. The CDR3 runs from the conserved cysteine through the conserved F or W. Each record gives: CDR3 length, D gene, J gene, V gene, CDR3 protein. The D gene is left open where the match is weak.

>15|NA|TRBJ1-5|TRBV6-5
CASSYSYGGGQPQHF
>15|TRBD1|TRBJ2-7|TRBV7-2
CASSLYGQGTYEQYF
>17|TRBD2|TRBJ2-1|TRBV7-8
CASSLRPGTRGADEQFF
>18|TRBD2|TRBJ2-7|TRBV27
CASRPGLAGGPLTYEQYF
>12|NA|TRBJ1-1|TRBV12-3/TRBV12-4
CASTAFGGGAFF
>18|TRBD2|TRBJ2-1|TRBV7-6
CASSLYPNGLAVYNEQFF
>20|NA|TRBJ1-5|TRBV19
CASRSGEAGSFIGSNQPQHF
>13|NA|TRBJ1-4|TRBV6-2/TRBV6-3
CASSYSGGEKLFF
>15|TRBD1|TRBJ2-7|TRBV7-3
CASSASGTGDYEQYF
>14|TRBD1|TRBJ1-1|TRBV5-1
CASSLVDRVAEAFF
>16|TRBD1|TRBJ1-5|TRBV28
CASSRSRTGGGQPQHF
>16|TRBD1|TRBJ1-3|TRBV5-1
CASSTGTANSGNTIYF
>15|TRBD1|TRBJ2-7|TRBV7-2
CASRLPRGLTYEQYF
>13|NA|TRBJ2-1|TRBV29-1
CSVDGRASDEQFF
>14|TRBD1|TRBJ1-2|TRBV7-3
CASSSGTENYGYTF
>16|TRBD2|TRBJ2-1|TRBV6-2/TRBV6-3
CASSYRPSGGYNEQFF
>16|TRBD2|TRBJ2-7|TRBV2
CASSGFPPTSKYEQYF
>16|NA|TRBJ1-5|TRBV6-6
CASSPGIFSSNQPQHF
>15|TRBD1|TRBJ2-5|TRBV2
CASSEIRGGEETQYF
>14|TRBD2|TRBJ2-3|TRBV29-1
CSVGASGGPDTQYF
>15|TRBD2|TRBJ2-1|TRBV5-1
CASSPGGSSYNEQFF
>19|NA|TRBJ2-7|TRBV9
CASSEEGQWGSTKGYEQYF
>13|TRBD2|TRBJ2-7|TRBV30
CAQGREGLGEQYF
>15|NA|TRBJ2-2|TRBV5-1
CASSLARVRTGELFF
>17|NA|TRBJ2-2|TRBV19
CASSPKGGGANTGELFF
>17|TRBD2|TRBJ2-3|TRBV6-2/TRBV6-3
CASSYFVTSGNTDTQYF
>17|TRBD2|TRBJ2-1|TRBV7-7
CASSLTAGGFPYNEQFF
>15|TRBD2|TRBJ2-7|TRBV7-2
CASSFESGTSARQYF